One and the same sample provided the 8 T cell receptor beta chains below, sequenced in a study of T cell clones after liver transplantation. Produced via immunoSEQ multiplex PCR; TCRdb's table is partial and in-frame only. The repertoire has some 9,200 clones, around 70% of them found once; the top ten carry over 20%. Sequences were derived from CD8+ T cells from blood, sampled at the approximately 16-month timepoint. The receptor set was obtained from a human patient who received a liver transplant. These T cells may partly come from the graft donor.

The sample holds a few counts of this clone. V is TRBV6-1 and J is TRBJ1-6; TRBD1 agrees at 10 bases. Germline V CDR1 and CDR2: MNHNS, SASEGT. CDR3 length: 15 residues. V gave up 4 bases and J gave up 8 bases; unmatched junction bases: 5. CDR3 region: CASSGGTGEHSPLHF. The CDR3 region has the DNA TGTGCCAGCAGTGGGGGGACAGGGGAGCATTCACCCCTCCACTTT.

CDR3 protein: CASSLSVSTNEKLFF. CDR3 nucleotides: TGTGCCAGCAGCTTGTCAGTCTCAACTAATGAAAAACTGTTTTTT. J is TRBJ1-4 and V is TRBV7-2; D is undetermined. The germline gives CDR1 SGHTA, CDR2 FQGNSA. This CDR3 has 15 residues. V was trimmed by 3 bases and J by 0 bases, leaving 8 bases between them.

This chain connects TRBV11-2 to TRBJ2-1, with D unclear. The CDR3 is 12 residues long. Trimming took off 5 bases at V and 7 bases at J, with 9 bases between the two ends. In germline, CDR1 is SGHAT, CDR2 FQNNGV. The CDR3 nucleotides read TGTGCCAGCAGCCACATCTTGAATGAGCAGTTCTTC. Its translation: CASSHILNEQFF.

The chain uses TRBV6-5 and TRBJ1-5, with D unresolved. The ends were cut back, 5 bases at V and 3 bases at J, with 14 bases in the middle. The germline CDR1 and CDR2 sequences are MNHEY and SVGAGI. The CDR3 contains 15 residues. CDR3 in amino acids: CASSQGLQHNQPQHF. CDR3 sequence (DNA): TGTGCCAGCAGTCAAGGACTTCAACACAATCAGCCCCAGCATTTT.

CDR3 sequence reads: CASSQDLAGGPDTQYF. The CDR3 DNA reads TGCGCCAGCAGCCAAGATTTAGCGGGAGGGCCAGATACGCAGTATTTT. V usage is TRBV4-3 and J usage is TRBJ2-3; TRBD2 aligns across 11 bases. CDR3 length equals 16 residues. The germline gives CDR1 LGHNA, CDR2 YSLEER. V gave up 0 bases and J gave up 4 bases; unmatched junction bases: 3.

Notes on this clone: The junction departs from the called germline gene at one end, perhaps through a read error. The chain recombines TRBV2 with TRBJ2-1, with 7 nucleotides matching TRBD1. Germline lookup yields CDR1 SNHLY and CDR2 FYNNEI. The CDR3 totals 14 residues. CDR3: CASREATGVNEQFF. In DNA, the CDR3 is TGTGCCAGCAGGGAAGCCACAGGGGTTAATGAGCAGTTCTTC.

The chain is built from TRBV7-2 and TRBJ2-2, with 11 bases lining up with TRBD2. Unmatched junction bases numbered 3, after V lost 2 bases and J lost 4 bases. This CDR3 has 16 amino acids. Germline CDR1 and CDR2: SGHTA and FQGNSA. In DNA form, the CDR3 reads TGTGCCAGCAGCTTACCTAGCGGGGGGACCACCGGGGAGCTGTTTTTT. Translated, it gives CASSLPSGGTTGELFF.

This clone is labeled medium-sized. The chain uses TRBV11-3 and TRBJ2-3; D possibly corresponds to TRBD2 (6 bases). The CDR3 is 18 residues long. With 5 bases removed from V and 0 bases from J, the gap between germline ends came to 21 bases. The germline CDR1 and CDR2 sequences are SGHNT and YENEEA. The CDR3 loop is CASSQDPPWSGSTDTQYF. The CDR3 DNA reads TGTGCCAGCAGCCAAGACCCACCCTGGAGCGGGAGCACAGATACGCAGTATTTT. Full variable domain (remainder filled in from reference TRBV11-3 and TRBJ2-3): EAGVVQSPRYKIIEKKQPVAFWCNPISGHNTLYWYLQNLGQGPELLIRYENEEAVDDSQLPKDRFSAERLKGVDSTLKIQPAELGDSAVYLCASSQDPPWSGSTDTQYFGPGTRLTVL.